This is a list of T cell receptor beta chains from one sample in a study of blood T cell repertoires in COVID-19. Profiling relied on immunoSEQ multiplex PCR, and the TCRdb table lists in-frame clones only, not all of them. The sample has 250,000 or so clones, approximately 80% seen once; the top ten hold 3% to 4%. The source material was peripheral blood. These receptors all stem from a woman aged 18-29 years with acute or convalescent COVID-19. Both conserved end residues are part of each CDR3. The D gene is left open where the match is weak. Clone size appears in some rows only: once, few, many, or a class for an expanded clone.

v_call	clone_size	d_call	j_call	cdr3_aa	cdr3_nt
TRBV9	once	-	TRBJ2-1	CASSVVTSSNEQFF	TGTGCCAGCAGCGTAGTTACTAGTTCCAATGAGCAGTTCTTC
TRBV6-4	-	-	TRBJ2-3	CASSTSPTDTQYF	TGTGCCAGCAGCACTAGCCCCACAGATACGCAGTATTTT
TRBV7-3	-	-	TRBJ1-2	CASALGGTNYGYTF	TGTGCCTCCGCCCTAGGGGGAACAAACTATGGCTACACCTTC
TRBV28	-	TRBD1	TRBJ2-3	CASRLNRGVDHTQYF	TGTGCCAGCAGACTCAACAGGGGCGTGGACCATACGCAGTATTTT
TRBV28	-	-	TRBJ1-6	CASSLGEPLSGSYNSPLHF	TGTGCCAGCAGTTTGGGTGAACCTCTTTCGGGCTCCTATAATTCACCCCTCCACTTT
TRBV7-9	-	-	TRBJ2-4	CASSTGRGLAKNIQYF	TGTGCCAGCAGCACGGGGCGGGGACTAGCCAAAAACATTCAGTACTTC
TRBV19	once	-	TRBJ2-4	CASSIGLAKNIQYF	TGTGCCAGTAGTATAGGTCTAGCCAAAAACATTCAGTACTTC
TRBV7-6	-	-	TRBJ2-1	CASSLEGDGVLYNEQFF	TGTGCCAGCAGCTTAGAAGGAGACGGAGTCCTTTACAATGAGCAGTTCTTC
TRBV7-9	-	-	TRBJ2-7	CASSLAREQYF	TGTGCCAGCAGCTTAGCCCGCGAGCAGTACTTC
TRBV7-2	-	TRBD1	TRBJ1-2	CASSSRQGLDYGYTF	TGTGCCAGCAGCTCCAGACAGGGTTTGGACTATGGCTACACCTTC
TRBV6-5	-	-	TRBJ2-3	CASGGLMQYF	TGTGCCTCCGGGGGGCTGATGCAGTATTTT
TRBV4-3	-	TRBD1	TRBJ2-2	CASSRLTGQGLNGELFF	TGCGCCAGCAGCCGACTTACCGGACAGGGGCTTAACGGGGAGCTGTTTTTT
TRBV7-9	-	-	TRBJ2-7	CASTPPSSYEQYF	TGTGCCAGCACCCCCCCGAGCTCCTACGAGCAGTACTTC
TRBV30	-	TRBD2	TRBJ2-5	CAWSATGGRAETQYF	TGTGCCTGGAGTGCAACCGGCGGGAGGGCGGAGACCCAGTACTTC
TRBV5-4	-	-	TRBJ2-7	CASSFGSSYEQYF	TGTGCCAGCAGCTTCGGGAGCTCCTACGAGCAGTACTTC
TRBV13	few	TRBD1	TRBJ1-6	CASSPEDRVKNSPLHF	TGTGCCAGCAGCCCAGAGGACAGGGTTAAGAATTCACCCCTCCACTTT
TRBV7-9	once	-	TRBJ2-5	CASSLSLGGETQYF	TGTGCCAGCAGCTTAAGTTTGGGAGGAGAGACCCAGTACTTC
TRBV19	-	TRBD1	TRBJ1-2	CASRMTGGNYGYTF	TGTGCCAGTAGGATGACAGGGGGTAACTATGGCTACACCTTC
TRBV4-3	-	TRBD2	TRBJ2-7	CASSQLLAVSGRSYEQYF	TGCGCCAGCAGCCAACTCCTGGCTGTTAGCGGGAGGAGCTACGAGCAGTACTTC
TRBV12-5	-	-	TRBJ2-7	CASGYRVHEQYF	TGTGCTAGTGGATACAGGGTCCACGAGCAGTACTTC
TRBV21-1	-	-	TRBJ2-5	CASSKGTGRAPWWETQYF	TGTGCCAGCAGCAAAGGGACCGGCAGGGCGCCATGGTGGGAGACCCAGTACTTC
TRBV12-3/TRBV12-4	-	-	TRBJ1-1	CASSLVAPREAFF	TGTGCCAGCAGTTTAGTTGCACCACGGGAAGCTTTCTTT
TRBV6-1	few	-	TRBJ1-5	CASSDLSAQHF	TGTGCCAGCAGTGATTTGTCGGCCCAGCATTTT
TRBV6-5	-	TRBD1	TRBJ1-3	CASSGTDSGNTIYF	TGTGCCAGCAGCGGGACAGACTCTGGAAACACCATATATTTT
TRBV3-1/TRBV3-2	-	-	TRBJ1-4	CASSQDRGTTNEKLFF	TGTGCCAGCAGCCAAGATCGCGGGACAACTAATGAAAAACTGTTTTTT
TRBV5-5	-	TRBD2	TRBJ2-1	CASSLPGTSGPSYNEQFF	TGTGCCAGCAGCCTCCCCGGGACTAGCGGTCCCTCCTACAATGAGCAGTTCTTC
TRBV24-1	-	-	TRBJ1-2	CATSDPTANYGYTF	TGTGCCACCAGTGACCCGACAGCTAACTATGGCTACACCTTC
TRBV3-1/TRBV3-2	-	-	TRBJ1-4	CASSQRVSGEKLFF	TGTGCCAGCAGCCAAAGGGTGAGCGGGGAAAAACTGTTTTTT
TRBV6-2/TRBV6-3	many	-	TRBJ2-4	CASSYSMEGTKNIQYF	TGTGCCAGCAGTTACTCGATGGAGGGAACCAAAAACATTCAGTACTTC
TRBV4-3	-	-	TRBJ2-1	CASSQGDSSYNEQFF	TGCGCCAGCAGCCAAGGGGACTCTTCCTACAATGAGCAGTTCTTC
TRBV9	-	-	TRBJ1-2	CASSVGANYGYTF	TGTGCCAGCAGCGTAGGAGCTAACTATGGCTACACCTTC
TRBV14	-	-	TRBJ2-5	CASSQDLELETQYF	TGTGCCAGCAGCCAAGATCTAGAACTGGAGACCCAGTACTTC
TRBV12-3/TRBV12-4	-	-	TRBJ2-5	CASSLLQETQYF	TGTGCCAGCAGTCTATTACAGGAGACCCAGTACTTC
TRBV7-2	-	-	TRBJ2-7	CASSSAGAVFSYEQYF	TGTGCCAGCAGCTCGGCCGGAGCGGTTTTCTCCTACGAGCAGTACTTC
TRBV28	-	-	TRBJ1-1	CASSRYGAGSTEAFF	TGTGCCAGCAGTCGGTATGGGGCGGGGAGCACTGAAGCTTTCTTT
TRBV4-1	-	TRBD1	TRBJ2-5	CASSPGQDQETQYF	TGCGCCAGCAGCCCAGGACAGGACCAAGAGACCCAGTACTTC
TRBV29-1	-	-	TRBJ2-1	CSVVQGGQFF	TGCAGCGTCGTCCAGGGGGGGCAGTTCTTC
TRBV13	once	-	TRBJ2-1	CASSSSPGWAPGNEQFF	TGTGCCAGCAGCTCCTCCCCGGGGTGGGCCCCGGGCAATGAGCAGTTCTTC
TRBV6-5	once	TRBD1	TRBJ2-2	CASSYRGQGWAGELFF	TGTGCCAGCAGTTATCGGGGACAGGGTTGGGCCGGGGAGCTGTTTTTT
TRBV9	-	-	TRBJ2-3	CASSVGTNTDTQYF	TGTGCCAGCAGCGTAGGGACAAACACAGATACGCAGTATTTT
TRBV19	-	-	TRBJ1-1	CASSGESKAFF	TGTGCCAGTAGTGGAGAAAGCAAAGCTTTCTTT
TRBV7-7	-	TRBD2	TRBJ2-3	CASSLAVASGPSTDSQYF	TGTGCTAGCAGCTTAGCGGTGGCTAGCGGGCCCAGCACAGATTCGCAGTATTTT
TRBV6-6	few	TRBD1	TRBJ1-6	CASSQTGGHSYNSPLHF	TGTGCCAGCAGTCAGACAGGGGGTCACTCCTATAATTCACCCCTCCACTTT
TRBV4-3	-	TRBD1	TRBJ2-7	CASSHSQGALEQYF	TGCGCCAGCAGCCATTCGCAGGGGGCCCTCGAGCAGTACTTC
TRBV13	-	-	TRBJ2-3	CASSLSRDTQYF	TGTGCCAGCAGCTTATCGCGAGATACGCAGTATTTT
TRBV5-1	few	TRBD1	TRBJ2-7	CASSFGQGVYEQYF	TGCGCCAGCAGCTTCGGACAGGGGGTGTACGAGCAGTACTTC
TRBV15	-	-	TRBJ1-5	CATSRDPDGTRPQHF	TGTGCCACCAGCAGAGACCCCGACGGGACACGGCCCCAGCATTTT
TRBV4-2	-	TRBD2	TRBJ2-7	CASSQEGLAGVLSYEQYF	TGTGCCAGCAGCCAAGAAGGACTAGCGGGAGTCTTGTCTTACGAGCAGTACTTC
TRBV28	-	TRBD2	TRBJ2-7	CASSSPTSGSHYEQYF	TGTGCCAGCAGTTCTCCGACTAGCGGGTCACACTACGAGCAGTACTTC